This T cell receptor beta chain was obtained from a study of cytomegalovirus exposure and HLA in healthy donors. General study findings and limits: Most TCR sequences showed up rarely, but some public TCRs showed up in many donors.

Turning to this clone: Its antigen is as yet unknown.

Use of 60 Vbeta and 13 Jbeta primers characterized the PCR. Some clones are missing from TCRdb's copy, which holds only in-frame ones; the method was immunoSEQ multiplex PCR. This repertoire shows roughly 140,000 clones, approximately 80% found once; its top ten account for roughly 4.7%. This TCR was recovered from a man aged 40-49 years in good health and CMV-seronegative. Sequencing was done on a sample of PBMCs.

The DNA of the CDR3 is TGTGCCAGCAGCCCCCAGGGGAACAATCAGCCCCAGCATTTT. This gives the protein CASSPQGNNQPQHF. J is TRBJ1-5 and V is TRBV7-9, with D perhaps TRBD1 (6 bases). The V end was cut by 5 bases, the J end by 3 bases, with 11 bases between. Germline V gene data show CDR1 as SEHNR and CDR2 as FQNEAQ (reference sequence). The CDR3 loop spans 14 amino acids.